This T cell receptor beta chain was documented in a study of metastatic and nonmetastatic thyroid tumors. Before thyroid surgery, none of the patients had received any treatment. MiXCR was used by TCRdb to re-call the PCR reads. The sample consists of around 41,000 clones, about 3.3% of them appearing once. V lost 0 bases to trimming and J lost 4 bases, with 11 bases between them. The germline V gene encodes CDR1 LNHNV and CDR2 YYDKDF (reference sequence). The CDR3 runs 15 residues. The V gene is TRBV15, the J gene TRBJ2-3, with D perhaps matching TRBD1 (5 bases). The sequenced material came from blood. The TCR comes from a female donor with papillary thyroid cancer or a benign thyroid nodule (not recorded which). Some clones in this sample may be carry-over from other donors' samples. The CDR3 DNA reads as TGTGCCACCAGCAGAGACAGTGGGGCACCAGATACGCAGTATTTT. This translates into CATSRDSGAPDTQYF.